This T cell receptor beta chain was sequenced in a study of PD-1 blockade in classical Hodgkin lymphoma. About the research overall: Once every 2 weeks, patients received intravenous nivolumab at 3 mg/kg.

Some clones are missing from TCRdb's copy, which holds only in-frame ones; the method was immunoSEQ multiplex PCR. The sample has about 45,000 clones; around 76% are singletons. Ten or more counts support this clone. Its specificity is unknown. The V gene's germline CDR1 is LNHDA and CDR2 SQIVND (reference sequence). The CDR3 has 12 residues. Trimming shortened V by 7 bases and J by 6 bases, and 10 bases separated the two germline ends. Relapse after autologous stem cell transplantation occurred in every patient, and brentuximab vedotin exposure varied. Study results and limitations: Reported baseline diversity: healthy donors highest, relapsed/refractory patients lowest. The study found complete responders had baseline diversity similar to newly diagnosed patients.

The sample was peripheral blood mononuclear cells (PBMCs), taken before the second cycle of nivolumab. This TCR came from a human donor with classical Hodgkin lymphoma. V and J are TRBV19 and TRBJ2-1; possible D gene TRBD2, 5 bases. As DNA, the CDR3 is TGTGCCAGTAATCGAGGGATCAATGAGCAGTTCTTC. Translated: CASNRGINEQFF.